This T cell receptor beta chain was profiled in a study of T cell responses to AZD1222 COVID-19 vaccine. Points from the study as a whole: Among the donors, most were white British and more were female, and clonal diversity was possibly underestimated. Repertoire samples came only from after the peak T cell response. Recipients of AZD1222 seropositive at baseline numbered only 6 or 7. When two AZD1222 doses had been given, Spike-specific TCR breadth and depth rose.

Trimming shortened V by 6 bases and J by 1 base, and 9 bases separated the two germline ends. CDR1 and CDR2 (germline): SGHAT, FQNNGV. The CDR3 extends over 13 amino acids. TCRdb's table, derived via immunoSEQ multiplex PCR, lists solely in-frame clones and lacks some. This table holds under 100,000 clones, 65% to 90% found once. Details on this clone: As yet, its antigen is unknown.

This TCR was recovered from an adult in good health. The sequenced sample was peripheral blood, obtained on day 0 of AZD1222 vaccination. The chain uses TRBV11-2 and TRBJ1-1; D gene ambiguous. The CDR3 bases are TGTGCCAGCAGTTTAACTCGGAACACTGAAGCTTTCTTT. Protein sequence: CASSLTRNTEAFF. The full variable domain, with the rest looked up from reference TRBV11-2 and TRBJ1-1, is EAGVAQSPRYKIIEKRQSVAFWCNPISGHATLYWYQQILGQGPKLLIQFQNNGVVDDSQLPKDRFSAERLKGVDSTLKIQPAKLEDSAVYLCASSLTRNTEAFFGQGTRLTVV.